These T cell receptor beta chains were read from a single sample in a study of cytomegalovirus exposure and HLA in healthy donors. Clones were sequenced by immunoSEQ multiplex PCR, and TCRdb holds only the in-frame ones, with some missing. The sample contains about 170,000 clones, approximately 80% of which appear only once. The source material was PBMCs. Receptor source: a woman under 30 in good health and CMV-seropositive. Each CDR3 is given with its conserved first and last residue. D genes are given only for firm matches. Size is stated for part of the rows, as once, few or many counts, or as a class when the clone is expanded.

d_call	v_call	clone_size	j_call	cdr3_aa	cdr3_nt
TRBD2	TRBV4-2	.	TRBJ2-2	CASSWSGTSGYGELFF	TGTGCCAGCAGCTGGTCCGGGACTAGCGGCTACGGGGAGCTGTTTTTT
.	TRBV9	.	TRBJ1-4	CASSHRTGDNEKLFF	TGTGCCAGCAGCCATAGGACGGGAGATAATGAAAAACTGTTTTTT
.	TRBV7-8	.	TRBJ1-1	CASSLRGNPKAFF	TGTGCCAGCAGCCTCCGGGGGAACCCAAAAGCTTTCTTT
TRBD1	TRBV27	.	TRBJ1-2	CASSLSGTGPNYGYTF	TGTGCCAGCAGTTTATCCGGGACAGGACCTAACTATGGCTACACCTTC
.	TRBV4-1	.	TRBJ2-3	CASSQSVDTQYF	TGCGCCAGCAGCCAATCGGTAGATACGCAGTATTTT
TRBD1	TRBV7-8	.	TRBJ2-5	CASSQGVQPQETQYF	TGTGCCAGCAGCCAGGGGGTACAGCCGCAAGAGACCCAGTACTTC
TRBD1	TRBV29-1	.	TRBJ1-1	CSVGYRGTENTEAFF	TGCAGCGTTGGATACAGGGGGACGGAGAACACTGAAGCTTTCTTT
TRBD2	TRBV4-2	.	TRBJ2-3	CASSERLAGFDTQYF	TGTGCCAGCAGCGAGAGACTAGCGGGGTTCGATACGCAGTATTTT
.	TRBV12-5	few	TRBJ1-1	CASGPGSVGAGETEAFF	TGTGCTAGTGGTCCGGGCTCCGTCGGGGCAGGGGAGACTGAAGCTTTCTTT
.	TRBV7-8	.	TRBJ2-7	CASSLGQIYEQYF	TGTGCCAGCAGCTTAGGGCAAATCTACGAGCAGTACTTC
TRBD2	TRBV4-2	.	TRBJ2-3	CASSQIILAGGEGTQYF	TGTGCCAGCAGCCAGATTATACTAGCGGGGGGAGAGGGTACGCAGTATTTT
.	TRBV28	.	TRBJ2-7	CASSSPGQPYEQYF	TGTGCCAGCAGTTCGCCCGGACAGCCCTACGAGCAGTACTTC
TRBD1	TRBV11-2	.	TRBJ2-6	CASSPWTGGESGANVLTF	TGTGCCAGCAGCCCTTGGACAGGGGGGGAATCTGGGGCCAACGTCCTGACTTTC